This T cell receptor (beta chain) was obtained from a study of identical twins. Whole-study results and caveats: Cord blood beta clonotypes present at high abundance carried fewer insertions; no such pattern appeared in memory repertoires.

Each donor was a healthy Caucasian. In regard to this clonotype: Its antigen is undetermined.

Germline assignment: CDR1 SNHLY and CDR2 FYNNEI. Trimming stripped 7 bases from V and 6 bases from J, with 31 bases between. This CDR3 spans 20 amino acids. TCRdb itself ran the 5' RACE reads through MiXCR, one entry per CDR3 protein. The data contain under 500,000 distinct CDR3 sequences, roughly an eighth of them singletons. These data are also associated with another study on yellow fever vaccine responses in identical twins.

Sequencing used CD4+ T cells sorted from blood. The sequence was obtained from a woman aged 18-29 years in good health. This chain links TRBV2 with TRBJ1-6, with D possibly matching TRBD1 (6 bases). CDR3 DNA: TGTGCCAGCACTGCTCGTACCGGGACACCTGAAAATTTACGTAATTCACCCCTCCACTTT. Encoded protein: CASTARTGTPENLRNSPLHF.